This T cell receptor beta chain was sequenced in a study of blood T cell repertoires in COVID-19. On the study more broadly: Two negative PCRs, clearance, or symptom resolution characterized the recovered Cohort 3 donors. There were acute and convalescent COVID-19 samples, and they came from the United States, Italy and Spain.

The sample holds a few counts of this clone. Method: immunoSEQ multiplex PCR; TCRdb's copy keeps in-frame clones and lacks some. The repertoire holds a few hundred thousand clones, with about 87% as singletons. CDR3 length equals 15 residues. Trimming took 0 bases from V and 4 from J, leaving 10 bases between them. Per germline, CDR1 LGHNA and CDR2 YNFKEQ. Living in under 30 US areas, the participants were between roughly 18 and 90 years of age. Sequencing was performed on PBMCs or T cells enriched from blood (not recorded which). This receptor was identified in a middle-aged man in a cohort exposed to, infected with or recovered from COVID-19 (not recorded which). The chain employs TRBV4-2 and TRBJ1-5, with D hard to call. The CDR3 nucleotides are TGTGCCAGCAGCCAAGAAATACGGGTTAATCAGCCCCAGCATTTT. Protein sequence: CASSQEIRVNQPQHF.